Each of the 12 T cell receptor beta chains below was sequenced from the same sample in a study of blood T cell repertoires in COVID-19. Method: immunoSEQ multiplex PCR; TCRdb's copy keeps in-frame clones and lacks some. The sample holds 250,000 to 350,000 clones, around 89% seen once. The sequencing input was PBMCs or T cells enriched from blood (not recorded which). The origin of the receptors is a young woman who had recovered from COVID-19.

The V call is TRBV27, the J call TRBJ1-4, with a weak D call TRBD1 (6 bases). CDR3 length equals 18 residues. The germline V gene has CDR1 MNHEY and CDR2 SMNVEV (reference sequence). With 6 bases removed from V and 0 bases from J, the gap between germline ends came to 20 bases. The CDR3 reads CASRGTLGGTTTNEKLFF. The CDR3 bases are TGTGCCAGCAGGGGGACACTCGGGGGGACTACAACTAATGAAAAACTGTTTTTT. Combining the CDR3 with reference TRBV27 and TRBJ1-4 gives the whole variable domain EAQVTQNPRYLITVTGKKLTVTCSQNMNHEYMSWYRQDPGLGLRQIYYSMNVEVTDKGDVPEGYKVSRKEKRNFPLILESPSPNQTSLYFCASRGTLGGTTTNEKLFFGSGTQLSVL.

This chain links TRBV7-6 with TRBJ2-5, with TRBD2 identical over 10 bases. In germline, CDR1 is SGHVS, CDR2 FNYEAQ. V was pared by 5 bases and J by 4 bases, with 7 bases of the junction left unmatched. This CDR3 has 15 residues. CDR3 DNA sequence: TGTGCCAGCAGCCAAAGCGGGGGGGAAGGAGAGACCCAGTACTTC. Translated, it gives CASSQSGGEGETQYF.

This sequence joins TRBV3-1 (or the pseudogene TRBV3-2) and TRBJ1-1; D is perhaps TRBD1 (6 bases). Germline CDR1 and CDR2: LGHDT and YNNKEL (reference sequence). The CDR3 runs 14 residues. The V gene lost 4 bases and the J gene lost 9 bases, with 18 bases spanning the gap. CDR3 nucleotides: TGTGCCAGCAGCCTCCGAGAACAGGGTCCGCAAGCTTTCTTT. It specifies CASSLREQGPQAFF.

This rearrangement joins TRBV7-6 to TRBJ1-1, with 8 nucleotides matching TRBD1. Germline-derived CDR1 and CDR2 are SGHVS and FNYEAQ. V lost 4 bases and J lost 8; bases outside the gene matches: 9. The CDR3 is made up of 14 amino acids. The CDR3 here is CASSSGQALPEAFF. The DNA of the CDR3 is TGTGCCAGCAGCTCGGGACAGGCCCTTCCCGAAGCTTTCTTT.

This clone was observed once. The chain recombines TRBV12-3 or TRBV12-4 with TRBJ2-5; 7 bases agree with TRBD1. J was trimmed by 4 bases and V by 6 bases; bases with no gene match: 5. CDR3 length: 13 residues. CDR3 nucleotides: TGTGCCAGCAGCCTCAGGGGGATAGAGACCCAGTACTTC. Translating it yields CASSLRGIETQYF.

The chain joins TRBV27 to TRBJ1-3; D is perhaps TRBD1 (5 bases). V was cut by 10 bases and J by 2 bases, with 21 bases left in between. This CDR3 comprises 16 residues. The germline V gene encodes CDR1 MNHEY and CDR2 SMNVEV (reference sequence). The CDR3 loop is CATRETGGIAGNTIYF. In DNA, the CDR3 is TGTGCCACCAGGGAAACGGGCGGGATCGCTGGAAACACCATATATTTT.

The rearrangement joins TRBV27 to TRBJ2-3, with 12 nucleotides matching TRBD2. Germline CDR1 and CDR2: MNHEY and SMNVEV (reference sequence). The CDR3 sequence is 14 residues long. J lost 3 bases, V lost 8 bases, and 3 bases had no gene match. The CDR3 bases are TGTGCCAGCCACGGACTAGCGGGGACAGATACGCAGTATTTT. Its translation: CASHGLAGTDTQYF.

The chain combines TRBV7-2 with TRBJ2-3; D gene ambiguous. Trimming cost V 0 bases and J 7 bases, with 11 bases left between them. The CDR3 has 14 amino acids. Germline assignment: CDR1 SGHTA and CDR2 FQGNSA. The CDR3 DNA is TGTGCCAGCAGCTTAGCGAGAACGACACATACGCAGTATTTT. Encoded protein: CASSLARTTHTQYF.

This CDR3 is CSVARLSGTGVAARMNTEAFF. CDR3 bases: TGCAGCGTTGCTCGATTGTCCGGGACAGGGGTCGCGGCCAGGATGAACACTGAAGCTTTCTTT. The V and J genes are TRBV29-1 and TRBJ1-1; 10 bases fit TRBD1. Trimming removed 4 bases from V and 0 bases from J; junction bases left unmatched: 23. CDR3 length: 21 amino acids. Per the germline V gene, CDR1 is SQVTM and CDR2 is ANQGSEA. Looking up the rest from reference TRBV29-1 and TRBJ1-1 gives the full variable domain: SAVISQKPSRDICQRGTSLTIQCQVDSQVTMMFWYRQQPGQSLTLIATANQGSEATYESGFVIDKFPISRPNLTFSTLTVSNMSPEDSSIYLCSVARLSGTGVAARMNTEAFFGQGTRLTVV.

This clone was seen only a few times. The V gene is TRBV29-1, the J gene TRBJ1-1; 7 bases map to TRBD1. V shed 6 bases, J shed 1 base, and the junction held 8 bases outside the gene matches. The V gene's germline CDR1 is SQVTM and CDR2 ANQGSEA. This CDR3 comprises 14 residues. CDR3 region: CSVLSGTANTEAFF. The CDR3 coding sequence is TGCAGCGTATTATCCGGGACAGCGAACACTGAAGCTTTCTTT.

The chain employs TRBV5-4 and TRBJ2-7, with TRBD1 matching over 9 bases. The length of the CDR3 is 15 residues. The V segment lost 3 bases and the J segment 1 base; nucleotides outside the gene matches: 5. Germline-derived CDR1 and CDR2 are SGHNT and YYREEE (reference sequence). CDR3 loop: CASSWGQGGSYEQYF. For the CDR3, the DNA is TGTGCCAGCAGCTGGGGACAGGGTGGGTCCTACGAGCAGTACTTC.

This sequence joins TRBV13 and TRBJ1-2; 7 bases line up with TRBD1. The germline V gene has CDR1 PRHDT and CDR2 FYEKMQ (reference sequence). This CDR3 is 15 amino acids long. The J segment lost 4 bases and the V segment lost 0 bases, leaving 5 bases of the junction unmatched. CDR3 sequence reads: CASSLGDRPSYGYTF. CDR3 in DNA: TGTGCCAGCAGCTTAGGGGACAGGCCCTCCTATGGCTACACCTTC.